This entry describes one T cell receptor beta chain. The PCR had 60 Vbeta and 13 Jbeta primers. The table came from immunoSEQ multiplex PCR; TCRdb's copy has only in-frame clones and leaves some out. Of 200,000 to 250,000 clones in the sample, about two thirds are singletons; the top ten hold roughly 2.5%. The data were obtained in a study of cytomegalovirus exposure and HLA in healthy donors. CDR3 size: 15 residues. V lost 4 bases, J lost 0 bases, and 9 bases lay in between. Germline V gene sequence: CDR1 SGHTA, CDR2 FQGNSA. The rearrangement links TRBV7-2 to TRBJ1-4, with D possibly matching TRBD1 (5 bases). Specimen: PBMCs. The receptor comes from a man between 40 and 49 years old in good health and CMV-seropositive. In DNA form, the CDR3 reads TGTGCCAGCAGCTCCCTCAGGGCAACTAATGAAAAACTGTTTTTT. It specifies CASSSLRATNEKLFF.